The TCR beta chain under discussion was sequenced for a study of graft-versus-host responses after intestinal transplantation. Study as a whole: All of the recipients had induction that used anti-thymocyte globulin, then tacrolimus and steroids for about 3 years.

About this clone itself: The antigen remains unidentified.

Profiled with immunoSEQ multiplex PCR; TCRdb holds only in-frame clones, not every one. This sample carries 130,000 or so clones, 90% to 95% of them seen once, and the ten largest clones take about 0.16%. V was cut by 6 bases and J by 3 bases, with 7 bases left in between. This CDR3 has 12 residues. Germline CDR1 and CDR2: SNHLY and FYNNEI. This sequence was found in a human donor who received an intestinal transplant. Source: unstimulated CD4+ T cells sorted from spleen or lymph node cells, taken before intestinal transplant. The chain uses TRBV2 and TRBJ2-3, with no clear D. The DNA of the CDR3 is TGTGCCAGCAGGGTATATACAGATACGCAGTATTTT. It specifies CASRVYTDTQYF.